This TCR beta chain was captured by sequencing in a study of cytomegalovirus exposure and HLA in healthy donors. General study results and limits: Altogether, 160 or so TCR beta chains were recorded as cytomegalovirus-associated.

Comment on this clone: Its matching antigen is unknown.

This CDR3 comprises 14 residues. The germline V gene encodes CDR1 LNHDA and CDR2 SQIVND (reference sequence). V was shortened by 1 base and J by 6 bases, with 13 bases between the two germline ends. The PCR was carried out with 60 Vbeta primers and 13 Jbeta primers. Repertoires were generated with immunoSEQ multiplex PCR, while TCRdb's copy carries only in-frame clones and drops some. The table lists more than 85,000 clones, 65% to 80% of them singletons. The source is a woman between 50 and 59 years old in good health and CMV-seropositive. Sequenced sample: PBMCs. The genes are TRBV19 and TRBJ2-7, with D possibly being TRBD2 (6 bases). The CDR3 is CASSIGAGPSEQYF. CDR3 nucleotide sequence: TGTGCCAGTAGTATAGGCGCGGGGCCCTCCGAGCAGTACTTC.